This T cell receptor (beta chain) derives from a study of blood T cell repertoires in COVID-19. Study overall: T cells, B-cell-depleted T cells, or PBMCs provided the cDNA or gDNA that served as material.

Living in 24 US areas, the participants were between roughly 18 and 90 years of age. Allocation to cohorts depended on clinical history reported by the participants. The assay was immunoSEQ multiplex PCR, and TCRdb's table has in-frame clones only and misses some. Of fewer than 250,000 clones listed, approximately 86% are singletons. J lost 1 base, V lost 5 bases, and 3 bases had no gene match. The length of the CDR3 is 15 residues. CDR1 is MNHEY, CDR2 SVGAGI, per germline. The rearrangement uses TRBV6-5 and TRBJ1-4; 8 bases are a match to TRBD1. The clonotype originates from a young woman with acute COVID-19. Sequencing was performed on PBMCs or T cells enriched from blood (not recorded which). CDR3 loop: CASSRTGLTNEKLFF. In DNA form, the CDR3 reads TGTGCCAGCAGTAGGACAGGGTTAACTAATGAAAAACTGTTTTTT.